Included here is one TCR beta chain sequence, with context. Its antigen is undetermined. This record comes from a study of T cells expressing NK-cell markers. Study in general: TCR beta repertoires came from sorted CD3+CD56+NKG2C+, CD3+CD56+NKG2C- and CD3+CD56-NKG2C+ T cells. HCMV seropositivity marked seven of the eight sequenced donors; one was seronegative.

Germline CDR1 reads ENHRY; CDR2 reads SYGVKD. The CDR3 is made up of 14 amino acids. Broader study findings: Expanded NKG2C+ T cell clones had unclear HCMV specificity.

What made the TCR beta cDNA was 5'RACE template switching with UMIs. One entry per CDR3 protein, without DNA, is what TCRdb gives after re-calling the 5' RACE reads. In total, the table holds some 390,000 distinct CDR3 sequences. The genes are TRBV10-3 and TRBJ2-7; no DNA is available, so the TRBD1 call from TCRdb remains unchecked. This receptor was obtained from a woman aged 45-65 years in good health. The material sequenced was blood T cells: a sorted CD56 or NKG2C T cell subset, CD4+ or CD8+ T cells, or bulk PBMC T cells (not recorded which). CDR3 loop: CATSRTDLSYEQYF.